The 24 T cell receptor beta chains given below trace back to one sample, sequenced in a study of glioma-infiltrating T cells. TCR alpha and beta CDR3 regions were amplified from RNA using iRepertoire nested multiplex PCR. Using its own MiXCR run on the multiplex PCR reads, TCRdb lists one record per CDR3 protein. The sample holds approximately 140,000 distinct CDR3 sequences, 24% seen once. Specimen: glioma tissue, nonneoplastic brain tissue, or PBMCs (not recorded which). The origin of the receptors is a human donor with low-grade glioma or glioblastoma, undergoing nonglioma brain surgery, or in good health (not recorded which).

This chain uses TRBV12-3 or TRBV12-4 with TRBJ1-5; D ambiguous. This CDR3 is built from 15 residues. Trimming stripped 3 bases from V and 6 bases from J, with 15 bases between. The CDR3 here is CASSLTEDPTQPQHF. The CDR3, as DNA: TGTGCCAGCAGTTTGACGGAGGACCCCACTCAGCCCCAGCATTTT.

The chain is built from TRBV10-3 and TRBJ1-1; no clear D. This CDR3 has 13 residues. Germline CDR1 reads ENHRY; CDR2 reads SYGVKD. V gave up 7 bases and J gave up 1 base, with 10 bases separating them. CDR3 sequence: CAITSGGNTEAFF. In DNA form, the CDR3 reads TGTGCCATCACCTCGGGAGGGAACACTGAAGCTTTCTTT.

The chain has TRBV24-1 and TRBJ2-5; no reliable D call. The germline V and J ends were trimmed by 6 bases and 1 base, with 8 bases remaining between them. From germline, CDR1 is KGHDR and CDR2 SFDVKD. The CDR3 spans 13 residues. This chain's CDR3 is CATSPPFQETQYF. The CDR3 nucleotides are TGTGCCACCAGTCCCCCTTTCCAAGAGACCCAGTACTTC.

This chain links TRBV2 with TRBJ2-3; a weak D match, TRBD2 (5 bases). The germline V and J ends were trimmed by 5 bases and 6 bases, with 15 bases remaining between them. CDR3 length: 14 amino acids. Germline V gene lookup returns CDR1 SNHLY and CDR2 FYNNEI. The CDR3 coding sequence is TGTGCCAGCAGTCCTACTACCGGGAAGGATACGCAGTATTTT. Translated: CASSPTTGKDTQYF.

Turning to this clonotype: Sequence at one end of the junction differs from germline and may be a read error. The rearrangement uses TRBV20-1 and TRBJ2-3; the match to TRBD2 covers 7 bases. Per germline, CDR1 DFQATT and CDR2 SNEGSKA (reference sequence). The CDR3 length is 13 residues. Written as DNA, the CDR3 is TGCAGTGCCAGGCCGGGGAGGGAGGATACGCAGTGTTTT. It translates to CSARPGREDTQCF.

The V call is TRBV6-1, the J call TRBJ2-1; D gene unclear. Trimming cost V 6 bases and J 4 bases, with 7 bases left between them. CDR1 MNHNS and CDR2 SASEGT come from the germline V gene. CDR3 length: 12 residues. The CDR3 here is CASRADYNEQFF. CDR3 nucleotides: TGTGCCAGCAGGGCAGATTACAATGAGCAGTTCTTC.

This clonotype was counted between two and nine times. The V gene is TRBV10-3, the J gene TRBJ2-3; no clear D gene. The germline V gene encodes CDR1 ENHRY and CDR2 SYGVKD. The CDR3 consists of 13 residues. The V end was cut by 2 bases, the J end by 2 bases, with 5 bases between. The CDR3 protein is CAISEGSTDTQYF. CDR3 DNA sequence: TGTGCCATCAGTGAGGGCTCCACAGATACGCAGTATTTT.

This clonotype was found once. The chain uses TRBV28 and TRBJ2-1, with 15 bases matching TRBD2. With 3 bases clipped from V and 9 bases from J, the junction kept 6 bases outside the gene matches. Per the germline V gene, CDR1 is MDHEN and CDR2 is SYDVKM. The CDR3 has 16 residues. The CDR3 coding sequence is TGTGCCAGCAGTTTCGGACTAGCGGGGGGGACGCCTGAGCAGTTCTTC. Translated, it gives CASSFGLAGGTPEQFF.

This chain uses TRBV7-6 with TRBJ2-5; 9 bases agree with TRBD1. Germline V gene data show CDR1 as SGHVS and CDR2 as FNYEAQ. There are 14 residues in the CDR3. The V gene end was trimmed by 3 bases and the J gene end by 4 bases; junction bases not matched to a gene: 3. CDR3 nucleotide sequence: TGTGCCAGCAGCTTCGGGACAGGGCGAGAGACCCAGTACTTC. Its protein is CASSFGTGRETQYF.

This clonotype was counted a few times. V and J are TRBV6-1 and TRBJ1-6; D ambiguous. The CDR3 extends over 13 amino acids. CDR1 is MNHNS, CDR2 SASEGT, per germline. Trimming took 1 base from V and 10 from J, leaving 8 bases between them. This CDR3 reads CASSEVLTSPLHF. The CDR3 DNA is TGTGCCAGCAGTGAAGTTTTGACCTCACCCCTCCACTTT.

This clonotype was seen at least ten times. The chain uses TRBV12-3 or TRBV12-4 and TRBJ1-1; possibly TRBD1 for D (5 bases). Trimming removed 3 bases at V and 5 bases at J, with 10 bases between. This CDR3 has 13 amino acids. The DNA for the CDR3 is TGTGCCAGCAGTTTGGGACGGGTAACTGAAGCTTTCTTT. Residues: CASSLGRVTEAFF.

The table lists this clonotype with a few counts. The rearrangement links TRBV10-3 to TRBJ2-1, with D tentatively TRBD2 (6 bases). The CDR3 is made up of 12 amino acids. V was pared by 6 bases and J by 9 bases, with 12 bases between. Germline V lookup: CDR1 ENHRY, CDR2 SYGVKD. CDR3 nucleotides: TGTGCCATCAGGGGGGGAAAGGGTGAGCAGTTCTTC. Encoded protein: CAIRGGKGEQFF.

Remarks on this clonotype: The junction departs from germline at one end; a sequencing error may be responsible. This chain uses TRBV4-1 with TRBJ2-5, with 9 bases matching TRBD2. Per the germline V gene, CDR1 is MGHRA and CDR2 is YSYEKL. The CDR3 has 16 residues. CDR3 in amino acids: CASSRQAGGVPETQYF. The CDR3 nucleotides are TGTGCCAGCAGCCGCCAAGCGGGGGGAGTCCCCGAGACCCAGTACTTC.

This chain links TRBV7-2 with TRBJ2-1; D is unresolved. CDR1 is SGHTA, CDR2 FQGNSA, per germline. This CDR3 region has 15 residues. Deletions cut 1 base from V and 9 bases from J, with 16 bases between. CDR3 coding DNA: TGTGCCAGCAGCTTAGATCGAGTTGGGCCCCCTGAGCAGTTCTTC. Translation: CASSLDRVGPPEQFF.

This clonotype has only a few counts. The rearrangement links TRBV20-1 to TRBJ1-1; 9 nucleotides align to TRBD1. V lost 5 bases and J lost 1; bases outside the gene matches: 8. In germline, CDR1 is DFQATT, CDR2 SNEGSKA (reference sequence). The CDR3 has 15 residues. The DNA of the CDR3 is TGCAGTGCTGGAAGGGACAGGGTACGGAACACTGAAGCTTTCTTT. It yields the protein CSAGRDRVRNTEAFF.

A remark on this clonotype: This may be a read error: a much more frequent sequence differs by one nucleotide. The chain combines TRBV6-1 with TRBJ2-1; D uncertain. The germline V gene encodes CDR1 MNHNS and CDR2 SASEGT. The CDR3 length is 11 residues. The CDR3 DNA follows: TGTGCCATCAGTAAAACCAATGAGCAGTTCTTC. Residues: CAISKTNEQFF.

This clonotype was seen a handful of times. The chain couples TRBV12-3 or TRBV12-4 to TRBJ2-1; D possibly matches TRBD1 or TRBD2 (5 bases each). This CDR3 spans 15 amino acids. The ends were cut back, 1 base at V and 0 bases at J, with 7 bases in the middle. The CDR3 spells CASSLGGSSYNEQFF. The CDR3 DNA reads TGTGCCAGCAGTTTAGGGGGGAGCTCCTACAATGAGCAGTTCTTC.

V usage is TRBV7-9 and J usage is TRBJ2-3; D could derive from TRBD1 or TRBD2 (5 bases each). The CDR3 is 14 amino acids. V lost 5 bases to trimming and J lost 2 bases, with 11 bases between them. Germline assignment: CDR1 SEHNR and CDR2 FQNEAQ (reference sequence). This CDR3 is CASSVGRITDTQYF. The CDR3 coding sequence is TGTGCCAGCAGCGTGGGACGGATCACAGATACGCAGTATTTT.

The chain uses TRBV29-1 and TRBJ2-3; D ambiguous. The ends were cut back, 7 bases at V and 3 bases at J, with 11 bases in the middle. The CDR3 runs 12 residues. Per the germline V gene, CDR1 is SQVTM and CDR2 is ANQGSEA. DNA for the CDR3: TGCAGCGCTCAAGGCGTGACAGATACGCAGTATTTT. Translated: CSAQGVTDTQYF.

The gene calls are TRBV7-9 and TRBJ1-6; TRBD1 matches at 8 bases. Germline CDR1 and CDR2: SEHNR and FQNEAQ (reference sequence). Germline trimming cut 6 bases from V and 13 bases from J; bases unmatched to any gene: 11. The CDR3 consists of 14 residues. In DNA form, the CDR3 reads TGTGCCAGCAGGCCCCGGGACAGGCTTGATCCCCTCCACTTT. Protein product: CASRPRDRLDPLHF.

V usage is TRBV7-6 and J usage is TRBJ1-2, with 8 bases lining up with TRBD1. After removal of 3 bases from V and 4 bases from J, the junction contained 1 base not matched to a gene. Looked up from germline, CDR1 is SGHVS and CDR2 is FNYEAQ. The length of the CDR3 is 13 residues. This chain's CDR3 is CASSLDRAYGYTF. The CDR3 DNA is TGTGCCAGCAGCTTGGACAGGGCCTATGGCTACACCTTC.

This clonotype was detected ten times or more. This chain joins TRBV27 and TRBJ2-3; a weak D match, TRBD2 (6 bases). Germline CDR1 is MNHEY and CDR2 is SMNVEV (reference sequence). Trimming took off 4 bases at V and 5 bases at J, with 13 bases between the two ends. The CDR3 covers 14 residues. Here the CDR3 DNA reads TGTGCCAGCAGTTGGGCTCCGGGGGTAGATACGCAGTATTTT. Translating gives CASSWAPGVDTQYF.

There are many counts of this clonotype. The gene calls are TRBV27 and TRBJ2-5; 9 positions match TRBD2. Germline-derived CDR1 and CDR2 are MNHEY and SMNVEV (reference sequence). The CDR3 consists of 15 residues. With V trimmed by 5 bases and J by 4 bases, 8 bases remained unmatched. The CDR3 DNA is TGTGCCAGCAGTATCAAGCGGGAGGCGAGAGAGACCCAGTACTTC. It yields the protein CASSIKREARETQYF.

This clonotype was seen only a few times. This chain uses TRBV11-2 with TRBJ2-7, with D tentatively TRBD1 (5 bases). Germline CDR1 reads SGHAT; CDR2 reads FQNNGV. This CDR3 is built from 16 residues. Trimming took 4 bases from V and 0 from J, leaving 16 bases between them. The CDR3 DNA follows: TGTGCCAGCAGCTCAGCCTCGACAGATAGCTCCTACGAGCAGTACGTC. This translates into CASSSASTDSSYEQYV.